The 21 T cell receptor beta chains below come from one sample, sequenced in a study of shared clonotypes between healthy human individuals. As defined, naive CD8 cells were CD45RO-negative and positively selected for CCR7, with terminally differentiated effector memory CD45RA+ cells excluded. Profiled with immunoSEQ multiplex PCR; TCRdb holds only in-frame clones, not every one. Here the sample spans some 2,000,000 clones, about 95% being singletons. What was sequenced was naive CD8+ T cells sorted from blood. These receptors were taken from a man aged 18 to 30 in good health.

Concerning this clone: Other DNA sequences of this sample code for an identical CDR3. The gene calls are TRBV11-2 and TRBJ2-7; D remains ambiguous. The germline CDR1 and CDR2 sequences are SGHAT and FQNNGV. The CDR3 consists of 13 residues. V lost 5 bases to trimming and J lost 1 base, with 9 bases between them. The chain's CDR3 is CASSPDGSYEQYF. The CDR3 DNA reads TGTGCCAGCAGCCCCGACGGATCCTACGAGCAGTACTTC.

In this sample, this clone turned up once. J is TRBJ2-5 and V is TRBV6-1; no definite D call. Trimming removed 5 bases at V and 3 bases at J, with 7 bases between. Germline V gene sequence: CDR1 MNHNS, CDR2 SASEGT. The CDR3 runs to 12 residues. CDR3 nucleotides: TGTGCCAGCAGTTATCCGGAAGAGACCCAGTACTTC. This gives the protein CASSYPEETQYF.

The chain is built from TRBV9 and TRBJ1-1; possible D gene TRBD1, 5 bases. CDR3 length equals 15 residues. Trimming stripped 0 bases from V and 3 bases from J, with 12 bases between. The germline CDR1 and CDR2 sequences are SGDLS and YYNGEE. The CDR3 region has the DNA TGTGCCAGCAGCGTAGACGGGCTGGGGGACACTGAAGCTTTCTTT. This gives the protein CASSVDGLGDTEAFF.

This clone showed up just once. The sample holds other DNA sequences that translate to the same CDR3. The CDR3 sequence is CASSLAGGYNEQFF. The CDR3 DNA is TGTGCCAGCAGTTTAGCGGGGGGCTACAATGAGCAGTTCTTC. This chain links TRBV6-5 with TRBJ2-1; TRBD2 matches at 10 bases. Germline trimming cut 4 bases from V and 3 bases from J; bases unmatched to any gene: 0. Germline V gives CDR1 MNHEY, CDR2 SVGAGI. This CDR3 region has 14 residues.

This chain joins TRBV25-1 and TRBJ2-2, with 9 bases aligning to TRBD2. Unmatched junction bases numbered 9, after V lost 2 bases and J lost 2 bases. CDR1 and CDR2 from the germline V gene are MGHDK and SYGVNS. The CDR3 is 18 residues long. The CDR3 DNA follows: TGTGCCAGCAGTGAAGGGGTAGCGGGAGTATATAACACCGGGGAGCTGTTTTTT. Protein product: CASSEGVAGVYNTGELFF.

The genes are TRBV7-9 and TRBJ2-7; 9 nucleotides line up with TRBD2. The germline V gene encodes CDR1 SEHNR and CDR2 FQNEAQ (reference sequence). This CDR3 region has 14 residues. V lost 4 bases, J lost 1 base, and 2 bases stayed unmatched. CDR3 bases: TGTGCCAGCAGCTGGGCGGGAGGGTCCTACGAGCAGTACTTC. This gives the protein CASSWAGGSYEQYF.

This chain uses TRBV5-5 with TRBJ1-2; no clear D. Trimming took 1 base from V and 6 from J, leaving 13 bases between them. This CDR3 region has 14 residues. CDR1 SGHKS and CDR2 YYEKEE come from the germline V gene (reference sequence). CDR3 sequence reads: CASSLFMGTDGYTF. The CDR3 bases are TGTGCCAGCAGCTTGTTCATGGGAACGGATGGCTACACCTTC.

The chain combines TRBV7-6 with TRBJ2-7; D ambiguous. This CDR3 is 14 amino acids long. V was trimmed by 5 bases and J by 5 bases, leaving 16 bases between them. Germline CDR1 and CDR2: SGHVS and FNYEAQ. The CDR3 protein is CASSAYGIGDEQYF. The CDR3 region has the DNA TGTGCCAGCAGCGCTTATGGGATAGGAGACGAGCAGTACTTC. The variable domain in full, with the rest retrieved from reference TRBV7-6 and TRBJ2-7, is GAGVSQSPRYKVTKRGQDVALRCDPISGHVSLYWYRQALGQGPEFLTYFNYEAQQDKSGLPNDRFSAERPEGSISTLTIQRTEQRDSAMYRCASSAYGIGDEQYFGPGTRLTVT.

The chain is built from TRBV29-1 and TRBJ2-7, with 7 bases lining up with TRBD1. This CDR3 is 13 amino acids long. The germline CDR1 and CDR2 sequences are SQVTM and ANQGSEA. Unmatched junction bases numbered 4, after V lost 4 bases and J lost 1 base. The CDR3 DNA reads as TGCAGCGTTGTTCAACAGGGGTCCTACGAGCAGTACTTC. It is translated as CSVVQQGSYEQYF.

A note on this clone: The same CDR3 arises from other DNA sequences in this sample as well. The rearrangement joins TRBV4-1 to TRBJ1-2; no clear D gene. The CDR3 consists of 14 residues. Trimming removed 1 base from V and 1 base from J, with 7 bases in between. Per germline, CDR1 MGHRA and CDR2 YSYEKL. The CDR3 loop is CASSQGEGNYGYTF. The CDR3, as DNA: TGCGCCAGCAGCCAAGGGGAGGGTAACTATGGCTACACCTTC.

The rearrangement links TRBV28 to TRBJ1-2, with 11 bases lining up with TRBD1. CDR3 size: 15 residues. Per the germline V gene, CDR1 is MDHEN and CDR2 is SYDVKM. Germline trimming cut 3 bases from V and 7 bases from J; bases unmatched to any gene: 7. The DNA of the CDR3 is TGTGCCAGCAGTTTTGCCCTTGGACAGGGGGCTGGCTACACCTTC. Translated: CASSFALGQGAGYTF.

The rearrangement joins TRBV29-1 to TRBJ2-3; 10 bases map to TRBD2. The CDR3 is made up of 14 amino acids. V was pared by 6 bases and J by 2 bases, with 5 bases of the junction left unmatched. Germline assignment: CDR1 SQVTM and CDR2 ANQGSEA. CDR3 DNA: TGCAGCGTAGTTAGCGGGGGGCCCACAGATACGCAGTATTTT. Translated, it gives CSVVSGGPTDTQYF.

Remarks on this clone: The sample has other DNA sequences that encode this CDR3 too. The chain has TRBV27 and TRBJ1-5, with D hard to call. V gave up 3 bases and J gave up 3 bases, with 9 bases separating them. The CDR3 runs 14 residues. Germline CDR1 and CDR2: MNHEY and SMNVEV (reference sequence). Written as DNA, the CDR3 is TGTGCCAGCAGTTTGGCCGGATTCAATCAGCCCCAGCATTTT. Translation: CASSLAGFNQPQHF.

The chain has TRBV15 and TRBJ2-7, with D perhaps matching TRBD1 or TRBD2 (5 bases each). This CDR3 spans 17 amino acids. CDR1 LNHNV and CDR2 YYDKDF come from the germline V gene (reference sequence). Deletions cut 1 base from V and 6 bases from J, with 22 bases between. As DNA, the CDR3 is TGTGCCACCAGCAGAGTGATATGGGGACCTACCTTTGGCGAGCAGTACTTC. Translated, it gives CATSRVIWGPTFGEQYF.

This rearrangement joins TRBV29-1 to TRBJ2-7, with 9 nucleotides matching TRBD2. V trimming: 5 bases; J trimming: 3 bases; junction bases outside the gene matches: 5. The CDR3 consists of 13 residues. CDR1 is SQVTM and CDR2 is ANQGSEA in the germline V gene. CDR3 residues: CSVIVAGVYEQYF. CDR3 DNA sequence: TGCAGCGTTATAGTAGCGGGAGTCTACGAGCAGTACTTC.

The V and J genes are TRBV5-1 and TRBJ2-5, with D hard to call. There are 13 residues in the CDR3. In germline, CDR1 is SGHRS, CDR2 YFSETQ. V shed 2 bases and J shed 5 bases, with 10 bases lying between them. CDR3 sequence (DNA): TGCGCCAGCAGCTTCGAGCTAGATGAGACCCAGTACTTC. Translation gives CASSFELDETQYF.

The rearrangement uses TRBV5-5 and TRBJ2-7; D perhaps matches TRBD1 (5 bases). V lost 7 bases to trimming and J lost 5 bases, with 16 bases between them. The germline V gene has CDR1 SGHKS and CDR2 YYEKEE (reference sequence). The CDR3 extends over 13 amino acids. The CDR3 bases are TGTGCCAGCGGCTCCCCCTACAGGAACGAGCAGTACTTC. This translates into CASGSPYRNEQYF.

This clone was picked up one time. The chain carries TRBV2 and TRBJ2-1, with 10 nucleotides matching TRBD2. V dropped 0 bases and J dropped 6; count of bases not matched to a gene: 8. The CDR3 is 17 residues long. CDR1 is SNHLY and CDR2 is FYNNEI in the germline V gene. The CDR3 DNA is TGTGCCAGCAGTGAAGCGCTTCGGGAGCGGGAGGGCAATGAGCAGTTCTTC. Encoded protein: CASSEALREREGNEQFF. Combining the CDR3 with reference TRBV2 and TRBJ2-1 gives the whole variable domain EPEVTQTPSHQVTQMGQEVILRCVPISNHLYFYWYRQILGQKVEFLVSFYNNEISEKSEIFDDQFSVERPDGSNFTLKIRSTKLEDSAMYFCASSEALREREGNEQFFGPGTRLTVL.

The DNA for the CDR3 is TGCGCCAGCAGCCAAGGTCGGCGAATCCAAGAGACCCAGTACTTC. Protein sequence: CASSQGRRIQETQYF. The J gene is TRBJ2-5, the V gene TRBV4-1; D call uncertain. The CDR3 is made up of 15 amino acids. Germline V gene data show CDR1 as MGHRA and CDR2 as YSYEKL. V dropped 1 base and J dropped 1 base, with 10 bases sitting between them.

The gene calls are TRBV27 and TRBJ1-5; D remains ambiguous. This CDR3 has 13 amino acids. Germline V gives CDR1 MNHEY, CDR2 SMNVEV (reference sequence). V was shortened by 4 bases and J by 3 bases, with 7 bases between the two germline ends. The CDR3 nucleotides read TGTGCCAGCAGTTCCGAATACAATCAGCCCCAGCATTTT. It encodes CASSSEYNQPQHF.

This clone showed up just once. DNA for the CDR3: TGCAGCGCCCAGGACAGGGGGATGGGAGAGACCCAGTACTTC. Translated, it gives CSAQDRGMGETQYF. The chain carries TRBV29-1 and TRBJ2-5, with 10 bases that match TRBD1. Per germline, CDR1 SQVTM and CDR2 ANQGSEA. With 7 bases clipped from V and 4 bases from J, the junction kept 9 bases outside the gene matches. The CDR3 has 14 residues.